This TCR beta chain is drawn from a study of CD8+ T cells in alopecia areata (dated 2018 in TCRdb). About the investigation overall: In both human patients and the C3H/HeJ mouse model, the study applied high-throughput TCRbeta sequencing to look at T cell clonal expansion in alopecia areata. TCRbeta CDR3 regions were amplified by immunoSEQ multiplex PCR using 35 Vbeta forward and 13 Jbeta reverse primers. RNA came from the PAXgene miRNA kit for fixed scalp, the miRNeasy kit for PBMCs, and the RNeasy kit for mouse skin. Scalp clonality was compared among normal scalp (n=4), patchy alopecia areata scalp (n=8), and alopecia totalis/universalis scalp (n=8). In humans, TCRbeta sequencing was performed on scalp tissue and on sorted CD4+ and CD8+ peripheral blood T cells from healthy controls and from patients with patchy or totalis/universalis alopecia areata.

CDR1 and CDR2, per the germline V gene, are SGHTA and FQGNSA. Trimming takes 5 bases from V and 8 bases from J, and the germline ends sit 16 bases apart. The CDR3, cysteine through phenylalanine, is 14 amino acids long. The DNA shown is the 42-base CDR3, in frame from base 1. From alopecia areata patients, peripheral blood was collected along with lesional scalp punch biopsies. PBMCs were separated by density centrifugation and stained for CD3, CD4 and CD8, after which CD4+ and CD8+ T cells were sorted on a FACSAria. The untreated alopecia areata patients were recruited through a multicenter biomarker study. In roughly five patients from the biomarker study, the blood CD8+ T cells went through an additional sort into NKG2D-low and NKG2D-high fractions. On this clone: The clone's antigen remains unknown. Nothing much larger sits one base from this clone, and base qualities are not available.

The paper as a whole reports these results and caveats: Scalp TCR repertoire analysis is complicated because resident alphabeta T cells in normal human skin are also sequenced, whereas mouse skin is dominated by gammadelta T cells. Shared TCR sequences between patients were less evident than in mice, which may be partly attributable to HLA diversity in the patient population. Higher clonality and more expanded CD8+ clones were observed in lesional scalp than in normal scalp, particularly in alopecia totalis/universalis, a finding suggestive of antigenic drive.

The library was built by means of the immunoSEQ multiplex PCR assay. RNA was extracted from all samples and reverse transcribed into cDNA, which served as template for TCR sequencing. First-strand cDNA was synthesized using SuperScript III with a 2:1 mix of oligo-dT and random hexamers. A synthetic immune receptor repertoire was used to measure amplification bias, and any remaining bias was corrected computationally. The authors' analysis ran thus. Raw reads were preprocessed to remove errors, and CDR3 was defined by IMGT conventions from the conserved cysteine to phenylalanine. Clonality was calculated as 1 minus Shannon entropy normalized by log2 of the number of productive unique TCRs. Scalp TCRbeta sequences were cross-referenced with sorted blood CD4 and CD8 repertoires so that the CD4 or CD8 identity of scalp clones could be inferred. The table was pulled from immuneACCESS by TCRdb, which kept in-frame rearrangements only. Such tables lose some clones; where checked, under half of the loss comes from unresolved V genes, and the rest has no known cause. V and J calls and clone size follow that table, whereas D and trimming were derived from the DNA. This sample lists some 120,000 clones; 47% were detected once. The ten largest account for roughly a tenth of the sample.

Sequenced input: NKG2D-low CD8+ T cells sorted from blood. Interpreted using the paper, the cell subset or site label stands for: sorted CD8+ NKG2D-low blood T cells. This TCR came from a human donor with alopecia areata. Recombination linked TRBV7-2 to TRBJ2-4; the D gene cannot be named for sure. The CDR3 has the sequence CASSPGALKDIQYF. The base sequence is TGTGCCAGCAGCCCCGGCGCCTTGAAGGACATTCAGTACTTC.